These 8 T cell receptor beta chains were sequenced from one sample in a study of blood T cell repertoires in COVID-19. Clones were read by immunoSEQ multiplex PCR, and TCRdb kept only the in-frame ones, dropping some. The table records roughly 240,000 clones, 75% to 90% of them present only once. Material for sequencing was peripheral blood. The origin of the receptors is a man between 60 and 75 years old who had recovered from COVID-19.

CDR3 region: CASSKVLRGGGTDTQYF. The DNA for the CDR3 is TGTGCCAGCAGCAAAGTATTAAGGGGCGGAGGCACAGATACGCAGTATTTT. J is TRBJ2-3 and V is TRBV21-1; the D call TRBD1 from the table was never checked on the DNA. TRBV21-1 is labeled a pseudogene. The CDR3 totals 17 residues.

The chain links TRBV14 to TRBJ2-2; 8 bases fit TRBD1. This CDR3 has 16 amino acids. Germline CDR1 and CDR2: SGHDN and FVKESK. Trimming cost V 3 bases and J 4 bases; bases outside gene matches: 7. The CDR3 sequence: CASSQWTGIGTGELFF. DNA of the CDR3: TGTGCCAGCAGCCAGTGGACAGGGATCGGCACCGGGGAGCTGTTTTTT.

This rearrangement joins TRBV12-3 or TRBV12-4 to TRBJ2-7; D gene uncertain. V lost 3 bases and J lost 6, with 12 bases in between. The CDR3 spans 13 residues. The CDR3 here is CASSFARPGEQYF. In DNA form, the CDR3 reads TGTGCCAGCAGTTTCGCCCGTCCGGGCGAGCAGTACTTC.

The gene calls are TRBV5-5 and TRBJ1-1, with D tentatively TRBD1 (6 bases). The CDR3 totals 15 residues. V was trimmed by 1 base and J by 2 bases, leaving 12 bases between them. CDR1 SGHKS and CDR2 YYEKEE come from the germline V gene (reference sequence). The CDR3 is CASSLKVGGNTEAFF. The CDR3 DNA reads as TGTGCCAGCAGCTTGAAGGTAGGGGGAAACACTGAAGCTTTCTTT. Full variable domain (missing parts from reference TRBV5-5 and TRBJ1-1): DAGVTQSPTHLIKTRGQQVTLRCSPISGHKSVSWYQQVLGQGPQFIFQYYEKEERGRGNFPDRFSARQFPNYSSELNVNALLLGDSALYLCASSLKVGGNTEAFFGQGTRLTVV.

The chain combines TRBV6-5 with TRBJ1-6; weak D call: TRBD1 (6 bases). CDR1 is MNHEY, CDR2 SVGAGI, per germline. V was clipped by 7 bases and J by 5 bases, with 9 bases between them. CDR3 length: 13 amino acids. In DNA form, the CDR3 reads TGTGCCAGCACAGACAGGAATAATTCACCCCTCCACTTT. Translated, it gives CASTDRNNSPLHF.

The chain combines TRBV18 with TRBJ2-7; TRBD1 might be the D (5 bases). The CDR3 length is 12 residues. The germline V gene has CDR1 KGHSH and CDR2 LQKENI. V was cut by 4 bases and J by 6 bases, with 10 bases left in between. The CDR3 is CASSQGPSEQYF. CDR3 bases: TGTGCCAGCTCACAGGGGCCCTCCGAGCAGTACTTC.

This sequence joins TRBV5-4 and TRBJ1-1; 8 bases map to TRBD1. This CDR3 is built from 14 residues. V gave up 2 bases and J gave up 1 base; unmatched junction bases: 1. Germline values: CDR1 SGHNT, CDR2 YYREEE (reference sequence). The DNA for the CDR3 is TGTGCCAGCAGCTTTCAGGGGGCGAACACTGAAGCTTTCTTT. Translated: CASSFQGANTEAFF.

This chain links TRBV7-7 with TRBJ2-5; D is undetermined. Trimming removed 3 bases at V and 5 bases at J, with 10 bases between. The germline CDR1 and CDR2 sequences are SSHAT and FNYEAQ (reference sequence). The length of the CDR3 is 13 residues. DNA for the CDR3: TGTGCCAGCAGCTTCGGTTCGCTGGAGACCCAGTACTTC. Its translation is CASSFGSLETQYF. Full variable domain (rest looked up from reference TRBV7-7 and TRBJ2-5): GAGVSQSPRYKVTKRGQDVTLRCDPISSHATLYWYQQALGQGPEFLTYFNYEAQPDKSGLPSDRFSAERPEGSISTLTIQRTEQRDSAMYRCASSFGSLETQYFGPGTRLLVL.